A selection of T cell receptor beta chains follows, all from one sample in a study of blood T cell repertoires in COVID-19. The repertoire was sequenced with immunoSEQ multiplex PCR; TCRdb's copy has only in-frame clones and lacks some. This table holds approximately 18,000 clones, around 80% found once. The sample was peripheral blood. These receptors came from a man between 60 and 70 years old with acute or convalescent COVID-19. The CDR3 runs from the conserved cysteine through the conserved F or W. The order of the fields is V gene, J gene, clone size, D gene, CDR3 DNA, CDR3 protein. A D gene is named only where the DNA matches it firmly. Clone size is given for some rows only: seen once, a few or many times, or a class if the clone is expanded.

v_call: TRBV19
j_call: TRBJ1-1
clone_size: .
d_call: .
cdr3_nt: TGTGCCAGTAGTACTGGAATGTTGGCAGGGATTTTGAACACTGAAGCTTTCTTT
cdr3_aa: CASSTGMLAGILNTEAFF

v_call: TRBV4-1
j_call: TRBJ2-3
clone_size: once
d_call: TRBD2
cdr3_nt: TGCGCCAGCAGCCAAATTCACGCGGGGGACTTGCAGTATTTT
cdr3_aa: CASSQIHAGDLQYF

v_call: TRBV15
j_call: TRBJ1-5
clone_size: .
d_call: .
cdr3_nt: TGTGCCACCAGCAGGGGGCGAGGCAATCAGCCCCAGCATTTT
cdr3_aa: CATSRGRGNQPQHF

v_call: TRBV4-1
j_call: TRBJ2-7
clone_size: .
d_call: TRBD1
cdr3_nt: TGCGCCAGCAGTCTAGGACAGGGCCTTTCCTACGAGCAGTACTTC
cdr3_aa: CASSLGQGLSYEQYF

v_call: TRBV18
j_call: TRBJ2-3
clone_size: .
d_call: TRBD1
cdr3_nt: TGTGCCAGCTCACCATTCCGGCCAGGGGGCGCTACAGATACGCAGTATTTT
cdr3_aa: CASSPFRPGGATDTQYF

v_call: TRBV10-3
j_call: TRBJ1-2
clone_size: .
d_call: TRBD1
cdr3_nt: TGTGCCATCAGTGGGTATACAGGGGCCTCCAACTATGGCTACACCTTC
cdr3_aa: CAISGYTGASNYGYTF

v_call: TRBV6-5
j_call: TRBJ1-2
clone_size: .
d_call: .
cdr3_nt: TGTGCCAGCAATCGGGGTCTCCTCGATGGCTACACCTTC
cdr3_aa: CASNRGLLDGYTF

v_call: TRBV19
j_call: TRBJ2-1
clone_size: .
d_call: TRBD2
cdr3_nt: TGTGCCAGTAGCCCTGGCGGGGGGGGGAATTACAATGAGCAGTTCTTC
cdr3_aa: CASSPGGGGNYNEQFF

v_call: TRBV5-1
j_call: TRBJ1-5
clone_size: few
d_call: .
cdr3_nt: TGCGCCAGCAGCTTGGAGGACATCCAAAATCAGCCCCAGCATTTT
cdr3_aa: CASSLEDIQNQPQHF

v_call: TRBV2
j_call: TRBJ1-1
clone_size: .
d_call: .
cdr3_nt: TGTGCCAGCAGGGATGGAGAAAACACTGAAGCTTTCTTT
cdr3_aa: CASRDGENTEAFF

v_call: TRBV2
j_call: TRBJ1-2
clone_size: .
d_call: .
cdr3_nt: TGTGCCAGCGTATTCGTCGAGAACTATGGCTACACCTTC
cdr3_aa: CASVFVENYGYTF

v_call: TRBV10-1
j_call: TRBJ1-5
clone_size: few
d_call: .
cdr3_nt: TGCGCCAGCGGGGGGGAGAGGAAAAGCGATCAGCCCCAGCATTTT
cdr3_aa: CASGGERKSDQPQHF

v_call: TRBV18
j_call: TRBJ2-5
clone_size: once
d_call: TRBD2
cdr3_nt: TGTGCCAGCTCACCACGATTGCTAGCGGGGAAACAAGAGACCCAGTACTTC
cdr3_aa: CASSPRLLAGKQETQYF

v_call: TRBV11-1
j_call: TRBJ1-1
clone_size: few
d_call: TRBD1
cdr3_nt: TGTGCCAGCACCCGGACAGGCTTAAACACTGAAGCTTTCTTT
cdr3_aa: CASTRTGLNTEAFF

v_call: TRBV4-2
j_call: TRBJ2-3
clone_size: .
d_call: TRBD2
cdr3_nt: TGTGCCAGCAGCCGATATTCGCTAGCGGGGGGGAAAGCAGATACGCAGTATTTT
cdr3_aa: CASSRYSLAGGKADTQYF

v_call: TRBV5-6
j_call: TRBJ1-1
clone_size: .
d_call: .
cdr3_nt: TGTGCCAGCAGCTTTGACCGAGGACGAGCGGGGAACACTGAAGCTTTCTTT
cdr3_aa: CASSFDRGRAGNTEAFF

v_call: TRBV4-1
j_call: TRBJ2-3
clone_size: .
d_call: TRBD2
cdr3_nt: TGCGCCAGCAGCCAAGACGGCGGACTAGCGGGGGGAGAGGGTACGCAGTATTTT
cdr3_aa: CASSQDGGLAGGEGTQYF

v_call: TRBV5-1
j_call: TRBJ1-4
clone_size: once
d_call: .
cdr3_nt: TGCGCCAGCAGCGCGGACGGGAGAAATGAAAAACTGTTTTTT
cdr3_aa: CASSADGRNEKLFF

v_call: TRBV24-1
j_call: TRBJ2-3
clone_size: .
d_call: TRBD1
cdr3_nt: TGTGCCACCAGTGACCGGGACAGACCCAGAACACGTGCAGATACGCAGTATTTT
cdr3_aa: CATSDRDRPRTRADTQYF

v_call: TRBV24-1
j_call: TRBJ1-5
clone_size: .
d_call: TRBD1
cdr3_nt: TGTGCCACCAGTGTAACAGGGGCAGAGAGTCAGCCCCAGCATTTT
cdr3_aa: CATSVTGAESQPQHF

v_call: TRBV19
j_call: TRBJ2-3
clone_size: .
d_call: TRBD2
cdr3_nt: TGTGCCAGTAGACTAGCGGATTCTAGCACAGATACGCAGTATTTT
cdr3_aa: CASRLADSSTDTQYF

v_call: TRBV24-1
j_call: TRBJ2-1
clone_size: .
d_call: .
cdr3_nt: TGTGCCACCAGTGAGTCCCCAGACAATGAGCAGTTCTTC
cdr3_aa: CATSESPDNEQFF

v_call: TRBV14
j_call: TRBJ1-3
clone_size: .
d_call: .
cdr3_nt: TGTGCCAGCAGCCAATCTAACCTTAGCTTCGGAAACACCATATATTTT
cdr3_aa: CASSQSNLSFGNTIYF

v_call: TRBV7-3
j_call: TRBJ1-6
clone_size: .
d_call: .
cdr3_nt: TGTGCCAGCAGCTTAACAGCGCCTACAGGGAGCTCCTATAATTCACCCCTCCACTTT
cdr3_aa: CASSLTAPTGSSYNSPLHF

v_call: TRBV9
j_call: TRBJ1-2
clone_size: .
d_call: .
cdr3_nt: TGTGCCAGCAGCGTTTACGGCTATGGCTACACCTTC
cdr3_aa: CASSVYGYGYTF

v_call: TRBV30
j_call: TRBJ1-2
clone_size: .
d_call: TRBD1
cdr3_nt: TGTGCCTGGAAAAGGGACAGGGCATCTAACTATGGCTACACCTTC
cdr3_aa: CAWKRDRASNYGYTF

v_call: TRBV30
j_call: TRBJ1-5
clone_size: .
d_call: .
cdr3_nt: TGTGCCTGGAGTGTACGAACAAATCAGCCCCAGCATTTT
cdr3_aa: CAWSVRTNQPQHF

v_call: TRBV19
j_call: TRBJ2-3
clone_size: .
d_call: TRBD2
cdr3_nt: TGTGCCAGTAGTATAGGCTTCGGGGTAGCGGGGATCACAGATACGCAGTATTTT
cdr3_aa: CASSIGFGVAGITDTQYF

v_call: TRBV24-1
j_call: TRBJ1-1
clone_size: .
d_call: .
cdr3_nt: TGTGCCACCAGTGATTTCGTAACTTCTGAAGCTTTCTTT
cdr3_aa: CATSDFVTSEAFF

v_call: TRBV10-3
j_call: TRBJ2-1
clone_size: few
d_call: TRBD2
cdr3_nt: TGTGCCATCAGCGGACTAGCGGGGAATGAGCAGTTCTTC
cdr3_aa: CAISGLAGNEQFF

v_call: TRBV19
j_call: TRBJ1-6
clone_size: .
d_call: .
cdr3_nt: TGTGCCAGTAGTTCAGTCCTTAATTCACCCCTCCACTTT
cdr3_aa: CASSSVLNSPLHF

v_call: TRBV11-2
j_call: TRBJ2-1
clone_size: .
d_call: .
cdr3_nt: TGTGCCAGCAGCTTAGGCGGGGGCCCCACCTCCTACAATGAGCAGTTCTTC
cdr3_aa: CASSLGGGPTSYNEQFF

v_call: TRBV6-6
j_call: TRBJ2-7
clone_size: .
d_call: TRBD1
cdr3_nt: TGTGCCAGCAGTTACTTACAGGGGGGACTCTACGAGCAGTACTTC
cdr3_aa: CASSYLQGGLYEQYF

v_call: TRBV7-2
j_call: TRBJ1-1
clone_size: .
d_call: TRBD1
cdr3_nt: TGTGCCAGCAGCGCCGGACAGGGGCGCGGAACTGAAGCTTTCTTT
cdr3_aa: CASSAGQGRGTEAFF

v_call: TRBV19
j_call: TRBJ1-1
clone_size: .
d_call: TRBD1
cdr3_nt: TGTGCCACCGAAGGACAGGGGGCGCCCACTGAAGCTTTCTTT
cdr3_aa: CATEGQGAPTEAFF

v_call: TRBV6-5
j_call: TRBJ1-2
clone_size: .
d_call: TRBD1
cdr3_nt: TGTGCCACCAACTCCGGGACAGGGGTCTATGGCTACACCTTC
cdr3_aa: CATNSGTGVYGYTF

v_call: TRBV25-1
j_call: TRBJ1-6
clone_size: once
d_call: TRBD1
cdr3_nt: TGTGCCAGCAGTGATCTCAGGACAGGGGTGCATTCACCCCTCCACTTT
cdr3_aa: CASSDLRTGVHSPLHF

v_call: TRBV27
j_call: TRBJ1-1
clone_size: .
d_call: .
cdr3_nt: TGTGCCAGCAGCAGTTTGGTCATTACAGCTGAAGCTTTCTTT
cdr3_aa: CASSSLVITAEAFF

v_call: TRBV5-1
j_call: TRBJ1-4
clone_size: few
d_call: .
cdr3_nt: TGCGCCAGCAGCGAGCCGGGGGGCCCGGATGAAAAACTGTTTTTT
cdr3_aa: CASSEPGGPDEKLFF

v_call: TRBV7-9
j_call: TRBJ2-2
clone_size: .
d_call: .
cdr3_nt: TGTGCCAGCAGCCCTCCCCGGCAGGCCCGGGGCGGGGAGCTGTTTTTT
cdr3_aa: CASSPPRQARGGELFF

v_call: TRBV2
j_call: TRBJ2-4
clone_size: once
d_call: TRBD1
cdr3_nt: TGTGCCAGCAAGGGGGGCACAGGGGGCGCGAACATTCAGTACTTC
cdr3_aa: CASKGGTGGANIQYF

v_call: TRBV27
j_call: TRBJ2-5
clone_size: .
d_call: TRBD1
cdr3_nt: TGTGCCAGCAGTTTATACGGGACAGGGGGTGAGACCCAGTACTTC
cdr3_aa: CASSLYGTGGETQYF

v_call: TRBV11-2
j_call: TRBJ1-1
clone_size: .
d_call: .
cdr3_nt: TGTGCCAGCAGCACCAGCCTCGGGACTGAAGCTTTCTTT
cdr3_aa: CASSTSLGTEAFF

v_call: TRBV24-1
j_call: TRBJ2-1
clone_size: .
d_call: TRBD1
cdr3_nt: TGTGCCACCAGTATAACTAATCACCGGGACAGGAGTTTCAATGAGCAGTTCTTC
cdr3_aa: CATSITNHRDRSFNEQFF

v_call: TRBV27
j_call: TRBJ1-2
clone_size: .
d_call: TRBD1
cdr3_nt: TGTGCCAGCAAAGGAGGGGGCGCCAGCCTATATGGCTACACCTTC
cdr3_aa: CASKGGGASLYGYTF

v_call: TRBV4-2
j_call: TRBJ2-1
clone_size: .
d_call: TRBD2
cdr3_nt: TGTGCCAGCAGCCTTGGCGGGGGGGGGTACAATGAGCAGTTCTTC
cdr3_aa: CASSLGGGGYNEQFF

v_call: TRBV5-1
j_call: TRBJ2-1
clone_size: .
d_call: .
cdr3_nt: TGCGCCAGCAGCCTTGCTCGGAATGAGCAGTTCTTC
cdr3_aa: CASSLARNEQFF

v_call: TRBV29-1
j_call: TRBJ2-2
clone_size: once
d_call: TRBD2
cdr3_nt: TGCAGCGTTGATGGGACTAGCGGGGGGACCGGGGAGCTGTTTTTT
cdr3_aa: CSVDGTSGGTGELFF

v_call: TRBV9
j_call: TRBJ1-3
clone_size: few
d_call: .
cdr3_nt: TGTGCCAGCAGCCAATCCCATACAGGGACAGGAAACACCATATATTTT
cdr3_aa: CASSQSHTGTGNTIYF

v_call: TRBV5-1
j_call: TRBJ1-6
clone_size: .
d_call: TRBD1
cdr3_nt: TGCGCCAGCAGCTTAGACGGACAGGGTAACAATTCACCCCTCCACTTT
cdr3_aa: CASSLDGQGNNSPLHF

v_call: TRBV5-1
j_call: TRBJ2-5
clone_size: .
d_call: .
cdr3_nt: TGCGCCAGCAGCTTGGTAGGACTAATCCAAGAGACCCAGTACTTC
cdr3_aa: CASSLVGLIQETQYF

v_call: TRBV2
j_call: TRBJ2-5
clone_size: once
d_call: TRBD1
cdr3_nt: TGTGCCAGCGGGGGACAGACTTGGTACCAAGAGACCCAGTACTTC
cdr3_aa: CASGGQTWYQETQYF

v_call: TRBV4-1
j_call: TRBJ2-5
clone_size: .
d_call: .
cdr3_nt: TGCGCCAGCAGCCAGGTCGTCTTTCCGGAGGAGACCCAGTACTTC
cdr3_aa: CASSQVVFPEETQYF

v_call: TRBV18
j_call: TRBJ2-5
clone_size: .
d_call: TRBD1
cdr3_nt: TGTGCCAGCTCTCCCGGACAGGTGCTTCGTGGGACCCAGTACTTC
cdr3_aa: CASSPGQVLRGTQYF

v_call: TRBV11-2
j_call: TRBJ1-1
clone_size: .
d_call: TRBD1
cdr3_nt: TGTGCCAGCAGCTCCGGGACAGGGCGGAGATTCCGGAACACTGAAGCTTTCTTT
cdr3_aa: CASSSGTGRRFRNTEAFF

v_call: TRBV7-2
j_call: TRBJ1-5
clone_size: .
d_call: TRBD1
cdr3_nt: TGTGCCAGCAGCTTAGCAACAGGGGTCAATCAGCCCCAGCATTTT
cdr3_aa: CASSLATGVNQPQHF

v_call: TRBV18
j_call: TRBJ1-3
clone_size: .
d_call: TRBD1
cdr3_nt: TGTGCCAGCTCAAACAGGGGGCAAACCTTCTCTGGAAACACCATATATTTT
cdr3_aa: CASSNRGQTFSGNTIYF